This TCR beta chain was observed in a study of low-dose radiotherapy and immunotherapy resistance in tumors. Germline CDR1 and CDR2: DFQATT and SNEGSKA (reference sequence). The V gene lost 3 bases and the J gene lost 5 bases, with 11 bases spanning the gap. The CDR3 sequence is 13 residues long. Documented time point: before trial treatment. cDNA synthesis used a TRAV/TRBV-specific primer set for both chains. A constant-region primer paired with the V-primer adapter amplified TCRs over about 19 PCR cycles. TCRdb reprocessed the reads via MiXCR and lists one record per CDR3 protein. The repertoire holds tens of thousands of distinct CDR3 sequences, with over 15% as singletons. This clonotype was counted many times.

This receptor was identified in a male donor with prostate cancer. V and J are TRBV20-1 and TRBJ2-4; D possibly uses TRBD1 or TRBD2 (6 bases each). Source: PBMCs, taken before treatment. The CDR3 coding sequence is TGCAGTGCTAGGAGGGGGGTTCAAAACATTCAGTACTTC. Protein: CSARRGVQNIQYF.